This T cell receptor (beta chain) was obtained from a study of cytomegalovirus exposure and HLA in healthy donors. The overall study: As an earlier analysis found, roughly 180 million T cells yielded 95 million to 130 million unique TCR beta sequences. Study-wide results and caveats: The authors later found most CMV-associated TCR beta chains appeared HLA-restricted.

V lost 3 bases, J lost 4 bases, and 9 bases stayed unmatched. Germline V gene data show CDR1 as MDHEN and CDR2 as SYDVKM. The CDR3 is made up of 17 amino acids. In the case of this clone: Its antigen is undetermined.

PCR amplification relied on 60 Vbeta primers (plus 13 Jbeta primers). The table came from immunoSEQ multiplex PCR; TCRdb's copy has only in-frame clones and leaves some out. The data show approximately 100,000 clones, 74% seen once. The sequence was collected from a human donor in good health. Sequencing was carried out using PBMCs. This chain connects TRBV28 to TRBJ2-3; 11 bases match TRBD2. CDR3 residues: CASSFSGLAASSDTQYF. DNA for the CDR3: TGTGCCAGCAGTTTCTCGGGACTAGCGGCCTCATCAGATACGCAGTATTTT.